This paragraph covers one TCR beta chain sequence. This receptor's antigen is unknown. No qualities accompany the bases; no much larger clone lies one base away. RNA was extracted with the RNeasy kit and 0.5 to 1 ug was reverse transcribed using random hexamers. The immunoSEQ multiplex PCR assay, which covers 54 Vbeta and 13 Jbeta segments, was used to amplify TCR beta CDR3 regions. PCR amplification bias was corrected using a synthetic template baseline for primer optimization and computational correction. The study's processing was this. Reads were annotated to V, D and J genes according to IMGT and were analyzed with immunoSEQ Analyzer, with only productive sequences retained. To calculate clonality, Shannon entropy was normalized by log2 of the number of productive unique sequences and then subtracted from one. Public and private clones were assessed among the 100 most prevalent clones of each patient and control. Clones were defined as Susac-specific if absent from the healthy and MS cohorts, from 1052 published viral clones and from other ImmuneACCESS disease sequences. TCRdb passed the public sequencing reads through fastp at Q25 and MiXCR, retaining productive beta sequences. When rows share a CDR3 protein, they turn into one entry using the most common DNA and genes. The V and J calls were not made by the authors but by TCRdb's processing. This sample is represented by around 140,000 distinct CDR3 sequences; 75% to 90% of them were singletons. Around 0.5% of the sample goes to the ten largest clones.

Peripheral blood CD8+ and CD4+ T cells from healthy donors, Susac syndrome patients and multiple sclerosis patients were profiled by high-throughput TCR beta sequencing. Multiple sclerosis controls were treatment-naive patients with stable or active relapsing-remitting disease fulfilling revised McDonald criteria. Bulk CD8+ and CD4+ T cells were purified by magnetic negative isolation, while CD8+ TEMRA cells were enriched using FACS. Blood was collected in EDTA tubes and processed within 24 hours, with PBMCs isolated through density gradient centrifugation. PBMCs intended for TCR sequencing were frozen in liquid nitrogen and were later thawed in a 37 degrees C water bath. Purity of sorted or isolated CD4+, CD8+ and CD8+ TEMRA cells was at least 90%. This sample is drawn from a study of CD8 T cells in Susac syndrome (dated by TCRdb to the late 2010s). Concerning the study at large: The study used repertoire sequencing to test whether antigen drove CD8+ T cell activation and differentiation in Susac syndrome. CD8+ T cell repertoire clonality was compared between fewer than 13 healthy donors, some 14 Susac syndrome patients and fewer than 19 multiple sclerosis patients. Overall study results and their limits: The number of individuals in the TCR sequencing and HLA analysis was recognized as being relatively small.

From cysteine to phenylalanine, the CDR3 is 18 amino acids long. The read is trimmed to its CDR3 DNA, 54 bases read in frame from base 1. Here V drops 5 bases and J drops 0 bases, and the junction holds 5 bases not matched to any gene. Sequencing was done on a sample of CD8+ T cells from PBMCs. The chain was built from TRBV12-3 or TRBV12-4 and TRBJ2-6, with 12 bases in between that match TRBD2. This TCR came from a human donor with multiple sclerosis. The DNA sequence reads TGTGCCAGCAGTACTCGACTAGCGGGAGTCTCTGGGGCCAACGTCCTGACTTTC. It encodes CASSTRLAGVSGANVLTF.